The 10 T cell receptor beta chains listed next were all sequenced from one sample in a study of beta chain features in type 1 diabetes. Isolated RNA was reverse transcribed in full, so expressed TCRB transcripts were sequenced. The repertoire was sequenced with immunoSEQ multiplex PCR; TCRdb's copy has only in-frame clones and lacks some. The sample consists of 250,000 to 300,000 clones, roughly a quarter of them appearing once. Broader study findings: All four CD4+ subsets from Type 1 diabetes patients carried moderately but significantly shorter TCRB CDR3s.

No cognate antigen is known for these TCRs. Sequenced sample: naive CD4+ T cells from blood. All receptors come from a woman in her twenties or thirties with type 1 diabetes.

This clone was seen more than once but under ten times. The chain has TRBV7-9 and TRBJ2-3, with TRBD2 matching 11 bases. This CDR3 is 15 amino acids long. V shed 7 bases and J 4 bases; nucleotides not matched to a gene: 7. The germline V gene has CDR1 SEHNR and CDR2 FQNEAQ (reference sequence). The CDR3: CASTPTSGSADTQYF. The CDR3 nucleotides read TGTGCCAGCACCCCAACTAGCGGGAGTGCAGATACGCAGTATTTT.

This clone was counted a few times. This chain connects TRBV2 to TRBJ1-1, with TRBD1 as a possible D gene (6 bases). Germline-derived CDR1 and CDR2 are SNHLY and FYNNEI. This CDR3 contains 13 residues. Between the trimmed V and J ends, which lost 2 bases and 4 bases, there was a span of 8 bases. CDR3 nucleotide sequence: TGTGCCAGCAGTGAATTCAGGGGCACTGAAGCTTTCTTT. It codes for CASSEFRGTEAFF.

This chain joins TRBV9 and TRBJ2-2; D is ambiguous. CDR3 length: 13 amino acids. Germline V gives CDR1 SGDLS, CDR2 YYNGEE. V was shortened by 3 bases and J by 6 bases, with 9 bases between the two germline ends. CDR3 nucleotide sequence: TGTGCCAGCAGCGCCGATAGAGCCGGGGAGCTGTTTTTT. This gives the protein CASSADRAGELFF.

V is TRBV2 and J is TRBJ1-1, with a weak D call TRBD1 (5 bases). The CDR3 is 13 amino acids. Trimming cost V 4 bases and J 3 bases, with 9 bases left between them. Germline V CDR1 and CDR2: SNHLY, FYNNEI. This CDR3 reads CASSGARDTEAFF. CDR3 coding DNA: TGTGCCAGCAGTGGGGCCAGGGACACTGAAGCTTTCTTT.

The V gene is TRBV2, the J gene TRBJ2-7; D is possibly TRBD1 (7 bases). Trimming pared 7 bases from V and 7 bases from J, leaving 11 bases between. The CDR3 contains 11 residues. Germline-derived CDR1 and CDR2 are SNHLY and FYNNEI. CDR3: CASKGAGEQYF. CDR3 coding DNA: TGTGCCAGCAAGGGGGCGGGAGAGCAGTACTTC.

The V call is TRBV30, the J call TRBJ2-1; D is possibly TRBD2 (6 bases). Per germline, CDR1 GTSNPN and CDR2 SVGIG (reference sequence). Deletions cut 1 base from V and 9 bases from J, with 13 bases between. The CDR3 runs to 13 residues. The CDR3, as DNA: TGTGCCTGGAGTGCCTGGACTATCACTGAGCAGTTCTTC. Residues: CAWSAWTITEQFF.

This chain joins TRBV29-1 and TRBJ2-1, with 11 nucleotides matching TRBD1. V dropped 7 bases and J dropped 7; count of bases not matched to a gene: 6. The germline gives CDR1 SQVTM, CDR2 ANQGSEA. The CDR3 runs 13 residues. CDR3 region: CSAGQGVMNEQFF. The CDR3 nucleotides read TGCAGCGCGGGACAGGGGGTTATGAATGAGCAGTTCTTC.

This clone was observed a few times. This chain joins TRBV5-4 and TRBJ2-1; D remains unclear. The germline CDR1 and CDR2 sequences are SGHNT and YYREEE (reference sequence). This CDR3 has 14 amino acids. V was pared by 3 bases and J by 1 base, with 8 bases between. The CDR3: CASSSRISYNEQFF. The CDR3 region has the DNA TGTGCCAGCAGCTCCAGGATTTCCTACAATGAGCAGTTCTTC. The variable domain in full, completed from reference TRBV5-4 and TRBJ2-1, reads ETGVTQSPTHLIKTRGQQVTLRCSSQSGHNTVSWYQQALGQGPQFIFQYYREEENGRGNFPPRFSGLQFPNYSSELNVNALELDDSALYLCASSSRISYNEQFFGPGTRLTVL.

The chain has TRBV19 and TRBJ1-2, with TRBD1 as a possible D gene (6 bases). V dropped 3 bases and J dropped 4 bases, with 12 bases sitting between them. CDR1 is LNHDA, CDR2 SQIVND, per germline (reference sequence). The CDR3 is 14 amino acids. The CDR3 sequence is CASSMAQGVYGYTF. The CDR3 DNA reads TGTGCCAGTAGTATGGCACAGGGTGTCTATGGCTACACCTTC.

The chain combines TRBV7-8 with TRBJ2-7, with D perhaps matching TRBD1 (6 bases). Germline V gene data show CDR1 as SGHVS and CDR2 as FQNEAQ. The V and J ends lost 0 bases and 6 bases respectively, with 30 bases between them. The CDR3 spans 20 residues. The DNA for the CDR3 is TGTGCCAGCAGCTTAGCGCCGGGACACAGAATTTCCCCTCCTTTGCCCGAGCAGTACTTC. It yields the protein CASSLAPGHRISPPLPEQYF.